This T cell receptor (beta chain) was recorded in a study of metastatic and nonmetastatic thyroid tumors. About the research overall: Both malignant and benign thyroid patients supplied peripheral blood and tumor or nodule tissue samples, across which the repertoires of these patients were then compared.

On this clone itself: As yet, its antigen is unknown. A much larger clone is a single base away; this may be a read error.

Source study methods: What underpinned the distant-metastasis classifier for papillary thyroid cancer was the set of CDR3 differences across clinicopathological groups. TCRdb re-clonotyped the PCR reads through MiXCR. The V and J calls here are based on TCRdb, not the publication. The sample has 53,000 or so clones; roughly 22% are singletons. Study findings and constraints: It was reportedly found that TCR beta diversity was significantly higher in malignant thyroid tumors than in benign nodules, a difference seen in both blood and tumor samples.

Ahead of thyroid surgery, no patient had received treatment of any kind. This sequence was found in a female donor with papillary thyroid cancer or a benign thyroid nodule (not recorded which). Some clones in this sample may be carry-over from other donors' samples. The specimen was blood.

Here the CDR3 reads CASSQDEKLFF. The CDR3 DNA reads TGTGCCAGCAGCCAGGATGAAAAACTGTTTTTT. The chain links TRBV7-9 to TRBJ1-4; D is uncertain. This CDR3 is 11 amino acids long. CDR1 is SEHNR, CDR2 FQNEAQ, per germline (reference sequence). Trimming removed 5 bases from V and 6 bases from J, with 4 bases in between.